This T cell receptor (beta chain) was identified in a study of blood T cell repertoires in COVID-19. Study background: Whether acute or convalescent, the COVID-19 samples came from the United States, Italy and Spain. Nucleic acid was either cDNA or gDNA, and it came from T cells, B-cell-depleted T cells, or PBMCs.

The V segment lost 2 bases and the J segment 3 bases; nucleotides outside the gene matches: 7. The CDR3 contains 15 residues. The germline CDR1 and CDR2 sequences are MNHEY and SVGAGI. This clone has a single count. In the original workflow: Reference gene primer amplification yielded estimated nucleated cell counts. Repertoires were generated with immunoSEQ multiplex PCR, while TCRdb's copy carries only in-frame clones and drops some. V, J and clone size derive from that table, while D and trimming were established from the DNA sequence. This table holds 250,000 to 300,000 clones, around four fifths found once.

The chain links TRBV6-5 to TRBJ2-7; 7 bases are shared with TRBD1. This receptor was obtained from a man at least 80 years old with acute or convalescent COVID-19. The sequenced sample consisted of peripheral blood. The CDR3 reads CASSYRQGVSYEQYF. The CDR3 nucleotides read TGTGCCAGCAGTTACCGCCAGGGGGTAAGCTACGAGCAGTACTTC.